This TCR beta chain was found in a study of CD8 T cells in Susac syndrome. CDR3 size: 17 residues. Trimming cost V 2 bases and J 2 bases, with 19 bases left between them. CDR1 and CDR2 from the germline V gene are MNHEY and SVGEGT. Random hexamers primed reverse transcription of about 0.5 to 1 ug RNA. TCRdb used MiXCR to reprocess the immunoSEQ multiplex PCR reads, holding one entry per CDR3 protein. Among tens of thousands of distinct CDR3 sequences listed, just over 90% were seen once. The sequencing input was CD8+ T cells from PBMCs. The J gene is TRBJ2-7, the V gene TRBV6-2 or TRBV6-3, with D uncertain. This clonotype was obtained from a human donor in good health. As DNA, the CDR3 is TGTGCCAGCAGTTACAGAGTAGGTGGGCTCCCAACCTACGAGCAGTACTTC. This codes for CASSYRVGGLPTYEQYF.